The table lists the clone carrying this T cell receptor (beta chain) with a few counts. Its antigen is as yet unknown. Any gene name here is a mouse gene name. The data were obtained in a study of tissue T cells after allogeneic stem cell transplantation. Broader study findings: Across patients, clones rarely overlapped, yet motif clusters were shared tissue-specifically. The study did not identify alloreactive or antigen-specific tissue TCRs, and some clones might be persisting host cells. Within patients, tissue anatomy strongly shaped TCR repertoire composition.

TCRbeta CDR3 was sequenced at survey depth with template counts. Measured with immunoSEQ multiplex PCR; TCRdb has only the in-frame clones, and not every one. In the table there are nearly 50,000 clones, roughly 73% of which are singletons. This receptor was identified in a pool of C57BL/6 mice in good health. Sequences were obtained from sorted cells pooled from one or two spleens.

CDR3 residues: CASSLGQANTEVFF. Partial CDR3 DNA: TGTGCCAGCAGCTTGGGACAAGCAAACACAGAAGTCTTC. The rearrangement links TRBV3 to TRBJ1-1; tentatively, D is TRBD1 (6 bases). The CDR3 is cut off 1 residue early in the read; its end comes from the germline J gene. The CDR3 runs to 14 residues. V dropped 3 bases and J dropped 0 bases, with 8 bases sitting between them. Germline CDR1 and CDR2: SNHLY and FYNGKV (reference sequence).